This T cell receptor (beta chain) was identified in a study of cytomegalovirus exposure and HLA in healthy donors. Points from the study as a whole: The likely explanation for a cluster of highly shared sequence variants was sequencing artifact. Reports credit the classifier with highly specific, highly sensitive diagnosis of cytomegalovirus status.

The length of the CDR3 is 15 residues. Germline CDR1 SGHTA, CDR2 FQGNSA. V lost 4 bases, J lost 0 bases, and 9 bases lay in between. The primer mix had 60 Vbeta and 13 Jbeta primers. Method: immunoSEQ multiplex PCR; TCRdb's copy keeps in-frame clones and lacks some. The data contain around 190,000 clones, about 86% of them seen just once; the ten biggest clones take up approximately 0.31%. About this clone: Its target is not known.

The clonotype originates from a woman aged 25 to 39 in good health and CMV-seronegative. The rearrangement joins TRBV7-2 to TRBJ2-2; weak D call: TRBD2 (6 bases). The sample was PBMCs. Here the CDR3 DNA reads TGTGCCAGCAGCTGGACTATACCGAACACCGGGGAGCTGTTTTTT. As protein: CASSWTIPNTGELFF. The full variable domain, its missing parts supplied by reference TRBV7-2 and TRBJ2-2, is GAGVSQSPSNKVTEKGKDVELRCDPISGHTALYWYRQSLGQGLEFLIYFQGNSAPDKSGLPSDRFSAERTGGSVSTLTIQRTQQEDSAVYLCASSWTIPNTGELFFGEGSRLTVL.